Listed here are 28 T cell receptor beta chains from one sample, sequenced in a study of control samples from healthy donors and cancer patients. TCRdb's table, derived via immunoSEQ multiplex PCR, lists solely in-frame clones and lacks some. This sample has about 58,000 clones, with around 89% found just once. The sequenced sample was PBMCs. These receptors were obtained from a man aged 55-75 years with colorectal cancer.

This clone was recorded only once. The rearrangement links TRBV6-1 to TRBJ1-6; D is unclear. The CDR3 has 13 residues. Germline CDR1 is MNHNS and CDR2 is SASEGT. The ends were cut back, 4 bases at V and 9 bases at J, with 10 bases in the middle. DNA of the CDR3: TGTGCCAGCAGTGGGGCGGGTGCTTCACCCCTCCACTTT. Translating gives CASSGAGASPLHF.

For the CDR3, the DNA is TGTGCCAGCAGCTTAGGTCTCCTAGCGTTCCAAGAGACCCAGTACTTC. It encodes CASSLGLLAFQETQYF. The J gene is TRBJ2-5, the V gene TRBV7-7, with a possible D match to TRBD2 (6 bases). The V end was cut by 1 base, the J end by 1 base, with 13 bases between. Germline V gene sequence: CDR1 SSHAT, CDR2 FNYEAQ (reference sequence). The CDR3 is 16 amino acids.

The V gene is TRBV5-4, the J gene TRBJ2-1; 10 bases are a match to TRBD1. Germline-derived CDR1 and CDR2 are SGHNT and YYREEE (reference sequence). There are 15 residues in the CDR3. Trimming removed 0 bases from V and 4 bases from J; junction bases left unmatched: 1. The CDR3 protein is CASSLGQGAYNEQFF. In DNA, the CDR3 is TGTGCCAGCAGCTTGGGACAGGGGGCGTACAATGAGCAGTTCTTC.

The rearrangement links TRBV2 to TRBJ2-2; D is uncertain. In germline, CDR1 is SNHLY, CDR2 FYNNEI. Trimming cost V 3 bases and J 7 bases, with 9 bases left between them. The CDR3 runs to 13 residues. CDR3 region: CASSDSSYGELFF. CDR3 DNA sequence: TGTGCCAGCAGTGATTCGTCCTACGGGGAGCTGTTTTTT.

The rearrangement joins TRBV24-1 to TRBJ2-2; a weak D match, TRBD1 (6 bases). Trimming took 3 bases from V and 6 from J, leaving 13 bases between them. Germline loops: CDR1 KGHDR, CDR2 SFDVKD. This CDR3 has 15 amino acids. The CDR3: CATSDTQSGAGELFF. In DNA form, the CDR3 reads TGTGCCACCAGTGATACGCAATCAGGGGCCGGGGAGCTGTTTTTT.

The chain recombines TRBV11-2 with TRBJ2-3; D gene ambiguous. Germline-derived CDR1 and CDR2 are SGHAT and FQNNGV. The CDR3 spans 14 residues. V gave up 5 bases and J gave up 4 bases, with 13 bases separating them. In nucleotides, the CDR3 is TGTGCCAGCAGCCCACGACCGACGGCAGATACGCAGTATTTT. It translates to CASSPRPTADTQYF.

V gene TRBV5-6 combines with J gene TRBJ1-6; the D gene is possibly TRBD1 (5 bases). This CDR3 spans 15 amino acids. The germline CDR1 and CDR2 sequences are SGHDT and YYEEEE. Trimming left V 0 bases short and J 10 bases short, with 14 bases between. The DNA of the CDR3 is TGTGCCAGCAGCTTGGGCAGGGCGGTGGGGTCACCCCTCCACTTT. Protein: CASSLGRAVGSPLHF.

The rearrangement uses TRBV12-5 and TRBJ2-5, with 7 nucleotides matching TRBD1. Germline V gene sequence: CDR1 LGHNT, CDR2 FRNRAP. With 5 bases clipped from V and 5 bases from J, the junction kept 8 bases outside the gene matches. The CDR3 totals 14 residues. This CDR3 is CASGPKARGETQYF. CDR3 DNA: TGTGCTAGTGGTCCCAAGGCCAGGGGGGAGACCCAGTACTTC.

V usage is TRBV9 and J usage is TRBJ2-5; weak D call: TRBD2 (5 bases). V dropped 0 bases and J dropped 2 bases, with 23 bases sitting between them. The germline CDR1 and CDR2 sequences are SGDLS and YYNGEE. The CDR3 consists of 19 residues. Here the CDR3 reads CASSVGIGVGQPLQETQYF. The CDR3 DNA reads TGTGCCAGCAGCGTAGGGATCGGGGTAGGCCAGCCCCTTCAAGAGACCCAGTACTTC.

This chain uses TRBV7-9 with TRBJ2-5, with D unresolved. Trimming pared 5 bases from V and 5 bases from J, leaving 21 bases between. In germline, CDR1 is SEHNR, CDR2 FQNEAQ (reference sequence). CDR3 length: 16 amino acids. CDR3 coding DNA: TGTGCCAGCAGCCCCCCCCCGGCCTCTCCCCGCGAGACCCAGTACTTC. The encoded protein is CASSPPPASPRETQYF.

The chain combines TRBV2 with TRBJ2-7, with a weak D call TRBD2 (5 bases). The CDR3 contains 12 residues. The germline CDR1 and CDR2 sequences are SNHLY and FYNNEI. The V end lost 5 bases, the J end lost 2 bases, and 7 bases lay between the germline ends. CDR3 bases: TGTGCCAGCAGTAGCGGAACCTACGAGCAGTACTTC. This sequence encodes CASSSGTYEQYF.

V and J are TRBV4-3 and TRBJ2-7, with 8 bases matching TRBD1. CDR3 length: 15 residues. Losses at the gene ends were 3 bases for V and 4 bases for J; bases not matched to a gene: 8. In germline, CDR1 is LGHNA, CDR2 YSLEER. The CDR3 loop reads CASSQWTGSGYEQYF. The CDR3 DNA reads TGCGCCAGCAGCCAGTGGACAGGGTCTGGTTACGAGCAGTACTTC.

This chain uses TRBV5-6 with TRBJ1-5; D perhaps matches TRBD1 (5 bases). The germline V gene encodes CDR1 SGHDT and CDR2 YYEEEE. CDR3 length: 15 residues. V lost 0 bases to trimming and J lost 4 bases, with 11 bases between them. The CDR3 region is CASSLGTGGNQPQHF. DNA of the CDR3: TGTGCCAGCAGCTTGGGTACAGGAGGAAATCAGCCCCAGCATTTT. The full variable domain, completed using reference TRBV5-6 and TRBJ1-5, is DAGVTQSPTHLIKTRGQQVTLRCSPKSGHDTVSWYQQALGQGPQFIFQYYEEEERQRGNFPDRFSGHQFPNYSSELNVNALLLGDSALYLCASSLGTGGNQPQHFGDGTRLSIL.

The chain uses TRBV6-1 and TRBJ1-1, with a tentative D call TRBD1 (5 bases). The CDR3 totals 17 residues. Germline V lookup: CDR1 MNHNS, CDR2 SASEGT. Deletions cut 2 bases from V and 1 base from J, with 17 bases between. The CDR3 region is CASSEHGTSLRNTEAFF. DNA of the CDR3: TGTGCCAGCAGTGAACACGGGACCTCGTTAAGGAACACTGAAGCTTTCTTT.

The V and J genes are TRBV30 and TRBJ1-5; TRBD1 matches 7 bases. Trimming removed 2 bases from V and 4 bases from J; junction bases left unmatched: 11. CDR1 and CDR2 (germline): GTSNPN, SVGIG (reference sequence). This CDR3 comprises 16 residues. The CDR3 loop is CAWSLGQVARNQPQHF. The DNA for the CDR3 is TGTGCCTGGAGTCTCGGACAGGTGGCTCGTAATCAGCCCCAGCATTTT.

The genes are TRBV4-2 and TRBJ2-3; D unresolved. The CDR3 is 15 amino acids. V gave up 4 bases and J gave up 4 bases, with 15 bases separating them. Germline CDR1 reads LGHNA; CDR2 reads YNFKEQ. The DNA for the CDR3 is TGTGCCAGCAGCCGCCTCGGGTCTCAGGCAGATACGCAGTATTTT. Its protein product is CASSRLGSQADTQYF.

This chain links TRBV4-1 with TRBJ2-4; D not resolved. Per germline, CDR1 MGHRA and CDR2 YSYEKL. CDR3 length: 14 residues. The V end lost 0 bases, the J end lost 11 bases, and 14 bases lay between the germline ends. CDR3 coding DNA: TGCGCCAGCAGCCAAGAAACCCCCCCCGCATTTCAGTACTTC. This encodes CASSQETPPAFQYF.

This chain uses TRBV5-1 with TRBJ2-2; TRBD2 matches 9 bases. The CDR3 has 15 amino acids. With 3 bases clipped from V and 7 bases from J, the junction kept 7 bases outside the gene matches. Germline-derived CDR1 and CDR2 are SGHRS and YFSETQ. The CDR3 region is CASSSGLAIDGELFF. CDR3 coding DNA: TGCGCCAGCAGCTCGGGACTAGCCATCGACGGGGAGCTGTTTTTT.

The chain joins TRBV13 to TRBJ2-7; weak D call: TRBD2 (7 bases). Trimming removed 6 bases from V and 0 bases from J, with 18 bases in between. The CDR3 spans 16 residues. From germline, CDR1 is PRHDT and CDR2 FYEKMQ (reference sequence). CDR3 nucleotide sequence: TGTGCCAGCAGTCCTGCGGGGGCCGTAAGCTCCTACGAGCAGTACTTC. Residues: CASSPAGAVSSYEQYF. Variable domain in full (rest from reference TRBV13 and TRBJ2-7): AAGVIQSPRHLIKEKRETATLKCYPIPRHDTVYWYQQGPGQDPQFLISFYEKMQSDKGSIPDRFSAQQFSDYHSELNMSSLELGDSALYFCASSPAGAVSSYEQYFGPGTRLTVT.

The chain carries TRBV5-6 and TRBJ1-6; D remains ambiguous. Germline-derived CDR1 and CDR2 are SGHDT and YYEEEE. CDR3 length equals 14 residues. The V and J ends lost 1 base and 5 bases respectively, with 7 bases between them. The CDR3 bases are TGTGCCAGCAGCTTGACGGCGAATAATTCACCCCTCCACTTT. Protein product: CASSLTANNSPLHF.

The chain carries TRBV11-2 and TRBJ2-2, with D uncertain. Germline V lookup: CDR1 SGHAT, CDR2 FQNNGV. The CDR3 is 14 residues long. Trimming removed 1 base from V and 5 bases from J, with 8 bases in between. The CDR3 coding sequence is TGTGCCAGCAGCTTAGGGCAAGAGACCGGGGAGCTGTTTTTT. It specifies CASSLGQETGELFF.

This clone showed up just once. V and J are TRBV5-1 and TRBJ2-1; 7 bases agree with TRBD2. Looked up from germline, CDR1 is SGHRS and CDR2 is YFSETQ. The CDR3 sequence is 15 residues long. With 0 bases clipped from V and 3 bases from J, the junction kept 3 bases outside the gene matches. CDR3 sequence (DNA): TGCGCCAGCAGCTTGGAGGGACTAAACTACAATGAGCAGTTCTTC. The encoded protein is CASSLEGLNYNEQFF.

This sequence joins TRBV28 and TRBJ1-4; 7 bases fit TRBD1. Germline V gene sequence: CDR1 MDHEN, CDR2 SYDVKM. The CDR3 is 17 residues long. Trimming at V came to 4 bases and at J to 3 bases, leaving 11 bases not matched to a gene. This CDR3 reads CASSSLRRQGSNEKLFF. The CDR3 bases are TGTGCCAGCAGTTCCCTCCGCCGACAGGGCTCTAATGAAAAACTGTTTTTT.

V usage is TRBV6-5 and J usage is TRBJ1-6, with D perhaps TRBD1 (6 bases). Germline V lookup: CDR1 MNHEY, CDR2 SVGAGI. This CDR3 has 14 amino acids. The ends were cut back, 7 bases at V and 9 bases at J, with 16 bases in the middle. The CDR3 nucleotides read TGTGCCAGCAAAAAGGGGGACGGACGTTCACCCCTCCACTTT. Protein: CASKKGDGRSPLHF.

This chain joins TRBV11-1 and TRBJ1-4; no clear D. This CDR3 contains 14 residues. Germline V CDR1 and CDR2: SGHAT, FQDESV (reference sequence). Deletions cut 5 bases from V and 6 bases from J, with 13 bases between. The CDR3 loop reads CASSPPFWDEKLFF. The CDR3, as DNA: TGTGCCAGCAGCCCGCCGTTTTGGGATGAAAAACTGTTTTTT.

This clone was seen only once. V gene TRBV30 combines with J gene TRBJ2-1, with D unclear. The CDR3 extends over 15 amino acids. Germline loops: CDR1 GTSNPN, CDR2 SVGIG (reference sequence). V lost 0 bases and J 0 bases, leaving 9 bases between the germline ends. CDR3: CAWSVLMGSYNEQFF. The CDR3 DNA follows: TGTGCCTGGAGTGTACTCATGGGCTCCTACAATGAGCAGTTCTTC.

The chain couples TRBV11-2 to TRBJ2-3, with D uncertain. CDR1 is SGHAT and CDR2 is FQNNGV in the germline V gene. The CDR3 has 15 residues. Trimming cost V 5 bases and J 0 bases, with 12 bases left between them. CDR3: CASSPQLASTDTQYF. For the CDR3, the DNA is TGTGCCAGCAGCCCGCAGCTCGCTAGCACAGATACGCAGTATTTT.

The CDR3 reads CASSQEASGGIDTQYF. The CDR3, as DNA: TGTGCCAGCAGCCAAGAGGCTAGCGGGGGAATAGATACGCAGTATTTT. The chain carries TRBV4-2 and TRBJ2-3, with 10 bases that match TRBD2. The CDR3 extends over 16 amino acids. V trimming: 0 bases; J trimming: 5 bases; junction bases outside the gene matches: 5. Germline V lookup: CDR1 LGHNA, CDR2 YNFKEQ.